The 29 T cell receptor beta chains below come from one sample, sequenced in a study of CD8+ T cells in alopecia areata. RNA was isolated and reverse transcribed to cDNA, the sequencing template. The repertoire was sequenced with immunoSEQ multiplex PCR; TCRdb's copy has only in-frame clones and lacks some. The table records 200,000 to 250,000 clones, about two fifths of them present only once. Treatment noted: oral pan-JAK inhibitor, 5-10 mg twice daily. The material was CD4+ T cells sorted from blood, obtained around week 31, from a patient treated with tofacitinib. The receptors come from a human donor with alopecia areata.

In its sample, this clone was seen many times. The gene calls are TRBV18 and TRBJ1-1; 7 nucleotides align to TRBD1. The J segment lost 10 bases and the V segment lost 3 bases, leaving 8 bases of the junction unmatched. The V gene's germline CDR1 is KGHSH and CDR2 LQKENI. The CDR3 consists of 13 residues. The CDR3 DNA follows: TGTGCCAGCTCACCTGCGCGACAGGGTACAGCTTTCTTT. It codes for CASSPARQGTAFF.

The chain is built from TRBV11-2 and TRBJ2-1, with D unclear. The germline V gene encodes CDR1 SGHAT and CDR2 FQNNGV. CDR3 size: 14 residues. V dropped 1 base and J dropped 0 bases, with 4 bases sitting between them. The CDR3 DNA follows: TGTGCCAGCAGCTTAGGGAGCTCCTACAATGAGCAGTTCTTC. It codes for CASSLGSSYNEQFF. The full variable domain, completed using reference TRBV11-2 and TRBJ2-1, is EAGVAQSPRYKIIEKRQSVAFWCNPISGHATLYWYQQILGQGPKLLIQFQNNGVVDDSQLPKDRFSAERLKGVDSTLKIQPAKLEDSAVYLCASSLGSSYNEQFFGPGTRLTVL.

This clone was seen once. The rearrangement joins TRBV5-1 to TRBJ2-1; possibly TRBD2 for D (7 bases). Germline lookup yields CDR1 SGHRS and CDR2 YFSETQ. V shed 4 bases and J shed 1 base, with 15 bases lying between them. This CDR3 has 16 residues. CDR3 sequence reads: CASSPGGRWSYNEQFF. The DNA of the CDR3 is TGCGCCAGCAGCCCGGGGGGCAGGTGGTCCTACAATGAGCAGTTCTTC.

This clone has a handful of counts. The chain has TRBV6-5 and TRBJ2-5, with D possibly matching TRBD2 (5 bases). Trimming stripped 6 bases from V and 4 bases from J, with 9 bases between. Germline values: CDR1 MNHEY, CDR2 SVGAGI. The CDR3 is made up of 12 amino acids. CDR3 sequence (DNA): TGTGCCAGCAGGAACGAGGGAGAGACCCAGTACTTC. As protein: CASRNEGETQYF.

This clone came up a few times. The V and J genes are TRBV30 and TRBJ2-5; 8 nucleotides agree with TRBD1. The CDR3 covers 13 residues. Germline values: CDR1 GTSNPN, CDR2 SVGIG (reference sequence). V shed 3 bases and J 5 bases; nucleotides not matched to a gene: 5. The CDR3 sequence is CAWRDRVGETQYF. The CDR3 bases are TGTGCCTGGAGGGACAGGGTAGGGGAGACCCAGTACTTC.

This clone was recorded a few times. The chain employs TRBV9 and TRBJ2-7; D might be TRBD1 or TRBD2, each matching 5 bases. The CDR3 spans 13 residues. V lost 3 bases, J lost 0 bases, and 7 bases lay in between. In germline, CDR1 is SGDLS, CDR2 YYNGEE. The chain's CDR3 is CASSGDLSYEQYF. The DNA of the CDR3 is TGTGCCAGCAGCGGGGACCTCTCCTACGAGCAGTACTTC.

The chain uses TRBV6-5 and TRBJ2-3; tentatively, D is TRBD1 or TRBD2 (5 bases each). The germline gives CDR1 MNHEY, CDR2 SVGAGI. This CDR3 is 15 amino acids long. Deletions cut 6 bases from V and 2 bases from J, with 15 bases between. CDR3 DNA sequence: TGTGCCAGCAGCCCGGGGCTAGGGCACACAGATACGCAGTATTTT. Translated, it gives CASSPGLGHTDTQYF.

The chain links TRBV27 to TRBJ1-5; D not resolved. The CDR3 is 13 amino acids. Germline CDR1 MNHEY, CDR2 SMNVEV (reference sequence). Trimming removed 3 bases at V and 4 bases at J, with 7 bases between. In DNA form, the CDR3 reads TGTGCCAGCAGTTTCATTGAGAATCAGCCCCAGCATTTT. Its protein is CASSFIENQPQHF.

The gene calls are TRBV2 and TRBJ2-2; weak D call: TRBD1 (5 bases). Germline V gives CDR1 SNHLY, CDR2 FYNNEI. V lost 6 bases and J 4 bases, leaving 12 bases between the germline ends. The CDR3 totals 14 residues. CDR3 coding DNA: TGTGCCAGCAGCCCAGGGTATGGCACCGGGGAGCTGTTTTTT. Translating it yields CASSPGYGTGELFF.

The chain has TRBV2 and TRBJ2-3, with D perhaps TRBD1 or TRBD2 (7 bases each). The germline V and J ends were trimmed by 0 bases and 6 bases, with 19 bases remaining between them. This CDR3 contains 17 residues. Germline V gene sequence: CDR1 SNHLY, CDR2 FYNNEI. CDR3 region: CASSEARQGGSADTQYF. Here the CDR3 DNA reads TGTGCCAGCAGTGAAGCTCGGCAGGGGGGGTCCGCGGATACGCAGTATTTT.

V and J are TRBV5-1 and TRBJ1-4; possible D gene TRBD1, 6 bases. Trimming took 3 bases from V and 6 from J, leaving 9 bases between them. The CDR3 runs to 13 residues. CDR1 and CDR2 (germline): SGHRS, YFSETQ. This CDR3 is CASSSPGDEKLFF. The CDR3 region has the DNA TGCGCCAGCAGCTCCCCAGGGGATGAAAAACTGTTTTTT.

J is TRBJ2-1 and V is TRBV29-1; no clear D. This CDR3 is 16 amino acids long. Looked up from germline, CDR1 is SQVTM and CDR2 is ANQGSEA. V was clipped by 1 base and J by 0 bases, with 13 bases between them. The CDR3 here is CSVEVPKLPSYNEQFF. The CDR3 bases are TGCAGCGTTGAAGTACCCAAGCTCCCCTCCTACAATGAGCAGTTCTTC.

This clone turned up a few times. The chain uses TRBV6-6 and TRBJ1-4; no clear D gene. The V and J ends lost 5 bases and 5 bases respectively, with 3 bases between them. The CDR3 consists of 11 residues. The germline V gene encodes CDR1 MNHNY and CDR2 SVGAGI (reference sequence). CDR3 amino acids: CASSGNEKLFF. The DNA of the CDR3 is TGTGCCAGCAGTGGGAATGAAAAACTGTTTTTT.

This clone has just a few counts. The J gene is TRBJ1-2, the V gene TRBV19; no clear D. The V end lost 11 bases, the J end lost 2 bases, and 12 bases lay between the germline ends. Germline V gives CDR1 LNHDA, CDR2 SQIVND (reference sequence). The CDR3 consists of 12 residues. In nucleotides, the CDR3 is TGTGCCTCACGACCGAGGAACTATGGCTACACCTTC. As protein: CASRPRNYGYTF.

This clone was found a few times. The chain uses TRBV6-5 and TRBJ1-5; possible D gene TRBD1, 6 bases. The CDR3 totals 13 residues. Germline lookup yields CDR1 MNHEY and CDR2 SVGAGI. Trimming took 4 bases from V and 10 from J, leaving 14 bases between them. The DNA for the CDR3 is TGTGCCAGCAGTTGGACAGTCGCGGGCCCCCAGCATTTT. Translated: CASSWTVAGPQHF.

This clone was counted between two and nine times. The rearrangement links TRBV5-1 to TRBJ2-7; the match to TRBD2 covers 7 bases. Germline CDR1 reads SGHRS; CDR2 reads YFSETQ. V shed 4 bases, J shed 2 bases, and the junction held 6 bases outside the gene matches. The CDR3 totals 14 residues. CDR3 nucleotides: TGCGCCAGCAGCCGGGGGGAGGAGGCCTACGAGCAGTACTTC. Protein: CASSRGEEAYEQYF.

This clone turned up a few times. The genes are TRBV5-1 and TRBJ2-6, with 12 positions matching TRBD2. The CDR3 has 19 residues. The ends lost 4 bases at V and 0 bases at J; junction bases unmatched: 8. Germline V lookup: CDR1 SGHRS, CDR2 YFSETQ. The CDR3 DNA reads TGCGCCAGCAGCCACACTAGCGGGGGGCCCTCCTCTGGGGCCAACGTCCTGACTTTC. Translating gives CASSHTSGGPSSGANVLTF. The full variable domain, with the rest looked up from reference TRBV5-1 and TRBJ2-6, is KAGVTQTPRYLIKTRGQQVTLSCSPISGHRSVSWYQQTPGQGLQFLFEYFSETQRNKGNFPGRFSGRQFSNSRSEMNVSTLELGDSALYLCASSHTSGGPSSGANVLTFGAGSRLTVL.

Only a few counts were recorded for this clone. Here the CDR3 reads CSAMTFSYNEQFF. CDR3 nucleotide sequence: TGCAGCGCCATGACATTTTCCTACAATGAGCAGTTCTTC. This chain connects TRBV29-1 to TRBJ2-1; D is undetermined. Germline values: CDR1 SQVTM, CDR2 ANQGSEA. The CDR3 runs to 13 residues. The V end lost 7 bases, the J end lost 1 base, and 11 bases lay between the germline ends.

The rearrangement uses TRBV7-6 and TRBJ2-2; TRBD2 matches 11 bases. Germline lookup yields CDR1 SGHVS and CDR2 FNYEAQ. CDR3 size: 16 residues. V was pared by 6 bases and J by 7 bases, with 10 bases of the junction left unmatched. CDR3 sequence reads: CASRPRLAGSGGELFF. Here the CDR3 DNA reads TGTGCCAGCAGGCCCAGACTAGCGGGGTCGGGCGGGGAGCTGTTTTTT.

This chain joins TRBV5-1 and TRBJ1-2, with 8 bases aligning to TRBD1. V gave up 1 base and J gave up 4 bases; unmatched junction bases: 6. The germline V gene has CDR1 SGHRS and CDR2 YFSETQ. This CDR3 is 15 amino acids long. The CDR3: CASSLLQGAFYGYTF. Here the CDR3 DNA reads TGCGCCAGCAGCTTGTTGCAGGGGGCTTTCTATGGCTACACCTTC. Full variable domain (remainder filled in from reference TRBV5-1 and TRBJ1-2): KAGVTQTPRYLIKTRGQQVTLSCSPISGHRSVSWYQQTPGQGLQFLFEYFSETQRNKGNFPGRFSGRQFSNSRSEMNVSTLELGDSALYLCASSLLQGAFYGYTFGSGTRLTVV.

This clone has just a few counts. The V gene is TRBV6-5, the J gene TRBJ2-3; D is perhaps TRBD2 (6 bases). The V end lost 5 bases, the J end lost 4 bases, and 10 bases lay between the germline ends. CDR1 is MNHEY and CDR2 is SVGAGI in the germline V gene. This CDR3 spans 13 amino acids. CDR3 region: CASSQGLADTQYF. The CDR3 nucleotides are TGTGCCAGCAGTCAGGGACTCGCAGATACGCAGTATTTT.

The J gene is TRBJ2-2, the V gene TRBV7-9, with 9 nucleotides matching TRBD1. Trimming cost V 5 bases and J 9 bases; bases outside gene matches: 10. Germline assignment: CDR1 SEHNR and CDR2 FQNEAQ (reference sequence). The CDR3 consists of 15 residues. For the CDR3, the DNA is TGTGCCAGCAGCCCCTGGGACAGGGTGAAGCGGGAGCTGTTTTTT. It is translated as CASSPWDRVKRELFF.

J is TRBJ2-6 and V is TRBV5-6; D unresolved. Trimming removed 2 bases from V and 2 bases from J, with 8 bases in between. Germline CDR1 SGHDT, CDR2 YYEEEE. CDR3 size: 15 residues. This CDR3 reads CASSFTRTGANVLTF. For the CDR3, the DNA is TGTGCCAGCAGCTTTACGAGGACTGGGGCCAACGTCCTGACTTTC.

J is TRBJ2-1 and V is TRBV7-9, with 14 bases matching TRBD2. V shed 10 bases and J 4 bases; nucleotides not matched to a gene: 6. Germline CDR1 SEHNR, CDR2 FQNEAQ (reference sequence). The CDR3 contains 15 residues. CDR3 residues: CATTTSGRAYNEQFF. The CDR3 bases are TGTGCCACAACGACTAGCGGGAGGGCTTACAATGAGCAGTTCTTC.

V and J are TRBV29-1 and TRBJ1-2; 7 bases agree with TRBD1. Trimming removed 6 bases from V and 2 bases from J; junction bases left unmatched: 3. CDR1 and CDR2 from the germline V gene are SQVTM and ANQGSEA. The CDR3 loop spans 12 amino acids. Written as DNA, the CDR3 is TGCAGCGTCGTACAGGGGAACTATGGCTACACCTTC. Translating gives CSVVQGNYGYTF.

This sequence joins TRBV6-5 and TRBJ2-7; tentative D call: TRBD2 (6 bases). V was clipped by 0 bases and J by 3 bases, with 12 bases between them. The CDR3 is 15 residues long. Looked up from germline, CDR1 is MNHEY and CDR2 is SVGAGI. CDR3 nucleotides: TGTGCCAGCAGTTACTCGGGCGGGAACCTCTACGAGCAGTACTTC. This translates into CASSYSGGNLYEQYF.

This clone was seen more than once but under ten times. A junction end diverges from the germline sequence, so it may reflect a read error. The V call is TRBV2, the J call TRBJ1-4; no definite D call. CDR3 length equals 9 residues. Germline V gene data show CDR1 as SNHLY and CDR2 as FYNNEI. CDR3 nucleotide sequence: TGTGCCAGCGGTGAAAAACTGTTTTTT. Its translation: CASGEKLFF.

The V call is TRBV29-1, the J call TRBJ2-1, with D unclear. Germline lookup yields CDR1 SQVTM and CDR2 ANQGSEA. The ends were cut back, 2 bases at V and 7 bases at J, with 15 bases in the middle. This CDR3 has 14 residues. The CDR3 is CSVEKRVLRNEQFF. Written as DNA, the CDR3 is TGCAGCGTTGAAAAACGGGTCTTGAGGAATGAGCAGTTCTTC.

The chain is built from TRBV6-5 and TRBJ1-5; maybe TRBD1 (5 bases). CDR3 size: 15 residues. CDR1 and CDR2 (germline): MNHEY, SVGAGI. With 5 bases removed from V and 5 bases from J, the gap between germline ends came to 16 bases. CDR3 region: CASSSADSIDQPQHF. The CDR3 nucleotides are TGTGCCAGCAGTAGTGCTGACAGCATCGATCAGCCCCAGCATTTT.